This T cell receptor (beta chain) was recovered during a study of T cells in Graves' hyperthyroidism and ophthalmopathy. V lost 7 bases, J lost 3 bases, and 6 bases stayed unmatched. The CDR3 spans 15 residues. Germline values: CDR1 MDHEN, CDR2 SYDVKM. Diagnosing involved the use of clinical symptoms, serum thyroxine and TRAb, thyroid ultrasound and orbital computed tomography. This clonotype was found many times. Antigen unknown. The study's findings and limits: From stable hyperthyroidism, ophthalmopathy was set apart by a 13 V-J model.

Amplification yielded TCR beta CDR3 regions, with RNA transcripts as the source. Carried out on the TCR CDR3, a first-round RT-PCR used the HTBI primer set. In TCRdb, the multiplex PCR reads were re-called with MiXCR into one record per CDR3 protein. Of some 620,000 distinct CDR3 sequences in the sample, around 15% were seen once. The sample comprised blood. This TCR came from a woman younger than 45 with Graves' hyperthyroidism. V and J are TRBV28 and TRBJ1-3; 10 bases align to TRBD1. This CDR3 is CASNPTGGGGNTIYF. CDR3 coding DNA: TGTGCCAGCAACCCGACAGGGGGCGGTGGAAACACCATATATTTT. The variable domain in full, with the rest retrieved from reference TRBV28 and TRBJ1-3, is DVKVTQSSRYLVKRTGEKVFLECVQDMDHENMFWYRQDPGLGLRLIYFSYDVKMKEKGDIPEGYSVSREKKERFSLILESASTNQTSMYLCASNPTGGGGNTIYFGEGSWLTVV.